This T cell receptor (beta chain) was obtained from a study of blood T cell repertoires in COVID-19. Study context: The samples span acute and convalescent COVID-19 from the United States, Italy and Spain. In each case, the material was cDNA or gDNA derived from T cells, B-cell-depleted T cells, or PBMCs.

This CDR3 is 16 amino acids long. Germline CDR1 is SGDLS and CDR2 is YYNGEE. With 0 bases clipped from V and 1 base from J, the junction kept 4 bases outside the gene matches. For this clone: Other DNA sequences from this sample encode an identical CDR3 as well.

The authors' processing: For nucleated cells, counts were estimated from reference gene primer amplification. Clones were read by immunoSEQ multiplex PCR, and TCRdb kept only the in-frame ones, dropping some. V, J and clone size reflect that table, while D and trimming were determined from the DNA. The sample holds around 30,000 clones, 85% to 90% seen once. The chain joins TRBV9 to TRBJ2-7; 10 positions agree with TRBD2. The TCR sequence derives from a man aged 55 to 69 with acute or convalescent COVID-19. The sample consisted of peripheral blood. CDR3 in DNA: TGTGCCAGCAGCGTAGGAGCGGGAGGGCCTTCCTACGAGCAGTACTTC. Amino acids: CASSVGAGGPSYEQYF. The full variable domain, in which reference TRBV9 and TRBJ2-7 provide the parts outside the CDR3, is DSGVTQTPKHLITATGQRVTLRCSPRSGDLSVYWYQQSLDQGLQFLIQYYNGEERAKGNILERFSAQQFPDLHSELNLSSLELGDSALYFCASSVGAGGPSYEQYFGPGTRLTVT.